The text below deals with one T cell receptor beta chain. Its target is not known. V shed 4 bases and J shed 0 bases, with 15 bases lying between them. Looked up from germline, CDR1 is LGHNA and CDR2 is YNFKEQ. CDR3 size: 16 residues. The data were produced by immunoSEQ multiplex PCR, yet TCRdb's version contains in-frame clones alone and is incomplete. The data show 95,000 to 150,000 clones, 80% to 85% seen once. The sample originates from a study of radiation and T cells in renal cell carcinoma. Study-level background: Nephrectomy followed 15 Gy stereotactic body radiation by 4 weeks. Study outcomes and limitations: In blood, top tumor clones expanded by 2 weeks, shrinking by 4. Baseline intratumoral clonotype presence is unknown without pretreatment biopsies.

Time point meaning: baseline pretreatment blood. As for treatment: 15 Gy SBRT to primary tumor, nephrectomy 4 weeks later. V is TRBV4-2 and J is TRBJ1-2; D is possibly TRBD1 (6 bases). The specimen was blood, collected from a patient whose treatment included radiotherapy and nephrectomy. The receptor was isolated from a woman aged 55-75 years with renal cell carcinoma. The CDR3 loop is CASSPDRGGPNYGYTF. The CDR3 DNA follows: TGTGCCAGCAGCCCAGACCGGGGGGGCCCTAACTATGGCTACACCTTC.